Listed below are T cell receptor beta chains from one sample, sequenced in a study of shared clonotypes between healthy human individuals. This table comes from immunoSEQ multiplex PCR, and its TCRdb copy is limited to in-frame clones, with some not included. The sample lists over 700,000 clones, about two thirds occurring once. The sample taken for sequencing was memory CD4+ T cells sorted from blood. These receptor sequences come from a woman aged 25-40 years in good health. Both conserved end residues are part of each CDR3. The D gene is left open where the match is weak. Rows may omit the clone size; those that give it use once, few, many or a size class.

J,size,D,length,V,CDR3,DNA
TRBJ2-5,few,-,15,TRBV11-1,CASSGPRSAGETQYF,TGTGCCAGCAGTGGACCCAGATCCGCGGGAGAGACCCAGTACTTC
TRBJ1-3,-,-,14,TRBV6-1,CASSTQFSGNTIYF,TGTGCCAGCTCGACGCAGTTCAGTGGAAACACCATATATTTT
TRBJ2-1,-,-,15,TRBV19,CASSIGSFLRNEQFF,TGTGCCAGTAGTATCGGGAGTTTCCTACGCAATGAGCAGTTCTTC
TRBJ2-3,-,-,15,TRBV9,CASSVGRKSTDTQYF,TGTGCCAGCAGCGTAGGGCGGAAAAGCACAGATACGCAGTATTTT
TRBJ2-7,-,-,14,TRBV5-1,CASSLLGGDYEQYF,TGCGCCAGCAGCTTACTAGGGGGAGACTACGAGCAGTACTTC
TRBJ2-3,many,TRBD2,15,TRBV5-4,CASSDGGRRTDTQYF,TGTGCCAGCAGCGACGGCGGGAGGCGCACAGATACGCAGTATTTT
TRBJ2-7,-,TRBD2,14,TRBV18,CASSPPSGSLEQYF,TGTGCCAGCTCACCACCCAGCGGGAGTCTCGAGCAGTACTTC
TRBJ1-1,-,TRBD1,14,TRBV19,CASSIGAGTGEAFF,TGTGCCAGTTCGATAGGTGCCGGGACAGGGGAAGCTTTCTTT
TRBJ1-3,few,-,14,TRBV5-4,CASSLGHRADTIYF,TGTGCCAGCAGCTTGGGCCACAGGGCGGACACCATATATTTT
TRBJ1-4,-,-,15,TRBV11-2,CASSRNRETNEKLFF,TGTGCCAGCAGTCGAAACAGGGAGACTAATGAAAAACTGTTTTTT
TRBJ2-7,once,-,14,TRBV5-1,CASSPRVSSDEQYF,TGCGCCAGCAGCCCCAGGGTTTCGTCCGACGAGCAGTACTTC
TRBJ1-4,-,-,15,TRBV15,CATSDWTATNEKLFF,TGTGCCACCAGTGACTGGACGGCAACTAATGAAAAACTGTTTTTT
TRBJ1-1,few,-,14,TRBV15,CATSEPKMNTEAFF,TGTGCCACCAGCGAGCCAAAAATGAACACTGAAGCTTTCTTT
TRBJ1-1,once,-,15,TRBV6-6,CASSYSAVGSTEAFF,TGTGCCAGCAGTTACTCCGCGGTAGGGAGCACTGAAGCTTTCTTT
TRBJ1-4,-,TRBD1,15,TRBV19,CASSSGQPTNEKLFF,TGTGCCAGTAGTTCGGGACAGCCTACTAATGAAAAACTGTTTTTT
TRBJ2-2,few,-,15,TRBV7-2,CASSFWIGGTGELFF,TGTGCCAGCAGCTTCTGGATTGGCGGCACCGGGGAGCTGTTTTTT
TRBJ2-1,-,TRBD1,13,TRBV2,CASSKQGAWEQFF,TGTGCCAGCAGCAAACAGGGGGCATGGGAGCAGTTCTTC
TRBJ1-2,-,-,15,TRBV5-6,CASSLGVIANYGYTF,TGTGCCAGCAGCTTGGGGGTGATAGCTAACTATGGCTACACCTTC
TRBJ2-7,few,TRBD2,15,TRBV5-1,CASSDPGLVKYEQYF,TGCGCCAGCAGCGATCCGGGACTAGTCAAATACGAGCAGTACTTC
TRBJ1-1,many,-,14,TRBV6-1,CASRTTAPSTEAFF,TGTGCCAGCAGAACTACCGCGCCCTCCACTGAAGCTTTCTTT
TRBJ2-5,-,TRBD2,12,TRBV29-1,CSHRSGGETQYF,TGCAGCCATAGGAGCGGGGGAGAGACCCAGTACTTC
TRBJ1-5,-,-,13,TRBV2,CASTGGNNQPQHF,TGTGCCAGCACAGGAGGCAACAATCAGCCCCAGCATTTT
TRBJ2-3,-,TRBD1,14,TRBV19,CASRGDRGADTQYF,TGTGCCAGTAGAGGAGACAGGGGCGCAGATACGCAGTATTTT
TRBJ2-3,-,-,12,TRBV2,CASTPDSDTQYF,TGTGCCAGCACCCCCGACTCAGATACGCAGTATTTT
TRBJ2-7,-,-,13,TRBV29-1,CSVDAGNNYEQYF,TGCAGCGTTGACGCAGGGAATAACTACGAGCAGTACTTC
TRBJ1-4,-,-,18,TRBV5-3,CARSWTAPLFATNEKLFF,TGTGCCAGAAGCTGGACAGCGCCTCTATTCGCAACTAATGAAAAACTGTTTTTT
TRBJ2-3,once,TRBD2,15,TRBV6-5,CASSYFAGATDTQYF,TGTGCCAGCAGTTACTTTGCGGGAGCCACAGATACGCAGTATTTT
TRBJ1-5,-,TRBD1,15,TRBV4-1,CASSRGRGLEQPQHF,TGCGCCAGCAGCAGGGGGCGCGGGTTGGAGCAGCCCCAGCATTTT
TRBJ2-2,-,TRBD2,18,TRBV5-1,CASSLAQLAGGPAGELFF,TGCGCCAGCAGCTTGGCCCAGCTAGCGGGAGGGCCGGCCGGGGAGCTGTTTTTT
TRBJ2-7,once,TRBD2,11,TRBV4-3,CASAGGDEQYF,TGCGCCAGCGCTGGGGGGGACGAGCAGTACTTC
TRBJ1-2,-,-,13,TRBV18,CASSPGDNYGYTF,TGTGCCAGCTCCCCTGGAGATAACTATGGCTACACCTTC
TRBJ1-4,-,TRBD1,15,TRBV14,CASSVRQGFWEKLFF,TGTGCCAGCAGCGTGCGACAGGGTTTTTGGGAAAAACTGTTTTTT
TRBJ2-5,-,TRBD2,13,TRBV28,CASSPGASGTQYF,TGTGCCAGCAGTCCCGGGGCTAGCGGGACCCAGTACTTC
TRBJ2-3,-,TRBD1,15,TRBV6-1,CASKPGQGETDTQYF,TGTGCCAGTAAACCGGGACAGGGAGAGACAGATACGCAGTATTTT
TRBJ2-3,-,TRBD2,17,TRBV9,CASSAHGTSDATDTQYF,TGTGCCAGCAGCGCACACGGGACTAGCGACGCTACAGATACGCAGTATTTT
TRBJ2-1,-,TRBD2,15,TRBV5-1,CASHQGTSANNEQFF,TGCGCCAGCCACCAAGGGACTAGCGCTAACAATGAGCAGTTCTTC
TRBJ2-5,few,-,14,TRBV28,CASSWAPGTETQYF,TGTGCCAGCAGTTGGGCCCCGGGGACGGAGACCCAGTACTTC
TRBJ2-5,-,-,15,TRBV28,CASTARLTYEETQYF,TGTGCCAGCACCGCCCGACTAACTTACGAAGAGACCCAGTACTTC
TRBJ2-3,many,-,14,TRBV27,CASSTRLGLDTQYF,TGTGCCAGCAGTACCCGGCTGGGTCTGGATACGCAGTATTTT
TRBJ1-1,-,-,16,TRBV5-1,CASSLAVRADYTEAFF,TGCGCCAGCAGCTTGGCCGTTCGGGCCGATTACACTGAAGCTTTCTTT